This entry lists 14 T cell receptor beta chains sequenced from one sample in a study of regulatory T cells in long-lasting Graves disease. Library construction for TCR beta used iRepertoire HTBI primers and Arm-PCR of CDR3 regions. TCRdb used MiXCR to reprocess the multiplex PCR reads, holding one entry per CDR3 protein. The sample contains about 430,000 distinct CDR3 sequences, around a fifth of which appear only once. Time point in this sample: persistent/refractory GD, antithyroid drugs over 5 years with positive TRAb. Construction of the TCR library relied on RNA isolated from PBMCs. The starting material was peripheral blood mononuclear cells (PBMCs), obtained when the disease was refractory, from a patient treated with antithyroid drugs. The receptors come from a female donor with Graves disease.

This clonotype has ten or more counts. DNA for the CDR3: TGTGCCAGCAGCGTTGGACAGGAAGAGACCCAGTACTTC. As protein: CASSVGQEETQYF. V is TRBV9 and J is TRBJ2-5; 7 nucleotides agree with TRBD1. The CDR3 has 13 amino acids. Losses at the gene ends were 2 bases for V and 3 bases for J; bases not matched to a gene: 1. Per the germline V gene, CDR1 is SGDLS and CDR2 is YYNGEE.

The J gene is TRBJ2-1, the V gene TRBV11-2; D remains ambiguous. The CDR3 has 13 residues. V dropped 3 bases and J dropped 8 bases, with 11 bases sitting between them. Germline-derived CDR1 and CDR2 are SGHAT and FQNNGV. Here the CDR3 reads CASSFSEIHEQFF. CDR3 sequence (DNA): TGTGCCAGCAGCTTTTCGGAGATTCATGAGCAGTTCTTC.

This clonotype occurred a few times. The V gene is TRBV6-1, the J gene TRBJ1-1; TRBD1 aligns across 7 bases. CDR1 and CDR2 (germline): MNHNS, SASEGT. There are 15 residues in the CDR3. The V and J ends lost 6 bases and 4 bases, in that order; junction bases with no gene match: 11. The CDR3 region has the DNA TGTGCCAGCAGGGGGATGACAGGGATGGGCACTGAAGCTTTCTTT. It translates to CASRGMTGMGTEAFF.

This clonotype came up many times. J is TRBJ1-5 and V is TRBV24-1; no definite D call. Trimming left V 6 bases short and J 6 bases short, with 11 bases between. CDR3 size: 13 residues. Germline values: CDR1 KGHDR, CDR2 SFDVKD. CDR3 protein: CATSRSEAQPQHF. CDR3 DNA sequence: TGTGCCACCAGTCGGTCAGAGGCTCAGCCCCAGCATTTT.

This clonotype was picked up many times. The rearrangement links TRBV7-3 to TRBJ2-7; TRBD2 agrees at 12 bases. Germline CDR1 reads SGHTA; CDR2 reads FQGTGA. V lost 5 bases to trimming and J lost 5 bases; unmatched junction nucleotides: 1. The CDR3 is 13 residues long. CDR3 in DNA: TGTGCCAGCAGCCGACTAGCGGGAGACGAGCAGTACTTC. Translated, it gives CASSRLAGDEQYF.

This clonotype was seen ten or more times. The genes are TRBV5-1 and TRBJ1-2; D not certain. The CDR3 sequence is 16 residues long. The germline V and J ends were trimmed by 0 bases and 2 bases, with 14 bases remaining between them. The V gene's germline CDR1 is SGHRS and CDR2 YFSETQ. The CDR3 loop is CASSLGPLPSNYGYTF. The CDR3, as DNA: TGCGCCAGCAGCTTGGGGCCGCTACCGTCGAACTATGGCTACACCTTC.

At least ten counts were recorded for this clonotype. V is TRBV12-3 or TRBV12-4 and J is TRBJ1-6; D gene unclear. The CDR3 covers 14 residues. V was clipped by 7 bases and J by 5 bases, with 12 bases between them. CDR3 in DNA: TGTGCCAGCACCCACGGGCAAAATAATTCACCCCTCCACTTT. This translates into CASTHGQNNSPLHF.

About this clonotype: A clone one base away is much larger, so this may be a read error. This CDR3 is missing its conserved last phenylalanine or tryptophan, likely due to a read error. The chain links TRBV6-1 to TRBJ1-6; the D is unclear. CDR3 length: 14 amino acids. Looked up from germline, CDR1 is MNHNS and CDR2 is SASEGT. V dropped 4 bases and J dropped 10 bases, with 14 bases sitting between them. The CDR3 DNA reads TGTGCCAGCAGTGGGCCCGGGGTAAACTCACCCCTCCACTCT. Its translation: CASSGPGVNSPLHS.

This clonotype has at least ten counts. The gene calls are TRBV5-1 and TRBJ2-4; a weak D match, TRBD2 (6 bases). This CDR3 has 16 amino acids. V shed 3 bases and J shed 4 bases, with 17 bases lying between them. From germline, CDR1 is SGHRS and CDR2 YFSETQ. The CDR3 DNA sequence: TGCGCCAGCAGCTCCCGACTAGGCGAAGGGAAAAACATTCAGTACTTC. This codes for CASSSRLGEGKNIQYF.

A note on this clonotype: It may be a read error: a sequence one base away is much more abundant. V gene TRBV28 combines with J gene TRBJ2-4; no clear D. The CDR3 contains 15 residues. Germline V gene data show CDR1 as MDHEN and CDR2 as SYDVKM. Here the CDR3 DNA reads TGTGCCGGCAGTTTCATCCGAACGGCCAAAAACATTCAGTACTTC. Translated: CAGSFIRTAKNIQYF.

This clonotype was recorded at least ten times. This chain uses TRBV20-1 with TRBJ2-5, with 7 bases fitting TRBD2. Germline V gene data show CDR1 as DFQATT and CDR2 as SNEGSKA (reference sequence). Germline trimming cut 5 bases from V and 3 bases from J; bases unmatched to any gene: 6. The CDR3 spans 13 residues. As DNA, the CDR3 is TGCAGTGCTCCACCCGGGGGGAAAGAGACCCAGTACTTC. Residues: CSAPPGGKETQYF.

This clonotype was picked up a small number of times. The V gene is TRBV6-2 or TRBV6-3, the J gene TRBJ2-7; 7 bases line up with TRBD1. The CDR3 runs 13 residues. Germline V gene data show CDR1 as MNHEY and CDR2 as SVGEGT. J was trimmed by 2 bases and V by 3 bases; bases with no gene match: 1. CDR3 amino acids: CASSYQGAYEQYF. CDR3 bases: TGTGCCAGCAGTTATCAGGGGGCCTACGAGCAGTACTTC.

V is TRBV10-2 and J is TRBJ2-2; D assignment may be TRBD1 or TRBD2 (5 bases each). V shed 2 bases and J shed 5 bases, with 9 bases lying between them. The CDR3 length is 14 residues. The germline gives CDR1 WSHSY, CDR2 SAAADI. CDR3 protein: CASSEGGRTGELFF. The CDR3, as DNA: TGCGCCAGCAGTGAGGGGGGAAGGACCGGGGAGCTGTTTTTT.

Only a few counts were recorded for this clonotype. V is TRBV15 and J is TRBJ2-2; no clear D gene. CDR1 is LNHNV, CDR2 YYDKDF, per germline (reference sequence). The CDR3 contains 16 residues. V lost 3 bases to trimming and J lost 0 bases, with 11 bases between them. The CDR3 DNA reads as TGTGCCACCAGCAGTTCAACATACACGAACACCGGGGAGCTGTTTTTT. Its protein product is CATSSSTYTNTGELFF.